The rows below give T cell receptor beta chains drawn from one sample of a study of T cell responses to AZD1222 COVID-19 vaccine. Generated by immunoSEQ multiplex PCR, the TCRdb table keeps only in-frame clones and is missing some. The sample lists some 170,000 clones, 85% to 90% occurring once. The sample consisted of peripheral blood, taken on day 0 of AZD1222 vaccination. These receptors were taken from an adult in good health. Each CDR3 is given without its conserved first and last residue. Only some rows state a clone size, as once, few, many or a class for expanded clones.

v_call clone_size cdr3_length cdr3_aa
TRBV27 NA 12 ASSKDRAGSPLH
TRBV19 NA 12 ASSPGVSTDTQY
TRBV5-1 NA 13 ASSLEFGRGHEQY
TRBV28 NA 12 ASSLPGQNTEAF
TRBV25-1 NA 9 ASMGETEAF
TRBV7-8 NA 14 ASNSWDRGRYNEQF
TRBV27 NA 13 ASSPGSRSNTEAF
TRBV30 NA 12 AWRPKWDTGELF
TRBV19 NA 14 ASRNRVSVSNTEAF
TRBV9 many 13 ASSVGGEGSSPLH
TRBV18 NA 14 ASSPPWQGAEETQY
TRBV11-2 NA 15 ASSLELAGRGTDTQY
TRBV4-2 NA 13 ASSQPGQGETEAF
TRBV7-2 NA 14 ASSSPPGGRTGELF
TRBV28 NA 16 ASSSLQGLGESSYEQY
TRBV6-5 NA 12 ASSYSVETYEQY
TRBV9 NA 11 ASSVKQGSPLH
TRBV19 NA 15 ASSISQHESSGNTIY
TRBV9 NA 12 ASSGGQGYTEAF
TRBV29-1 NA 11 SVFGQGRYGYT
TRBV27 NA 15 ASSLTGAQGPNQPQH
TRBV27 NA 15 ASSPLGLAGSSYEQY
TRBV18 NA 10 ASSLRDSEAF
TRBV10-1 NA 11 ASSGQGSGGYT
TRBV5-3 NA 10 ARSPTRGEAF
TRBV18 NA 14 ASSPPATGNTGELF
TRBV7-9 NA 12 ASSLGGLGNEQF
TRBV30 NA 10 AWRARGNEQF
TRBV18 NA 12 ASSPTGQSYGYT
TRBV9 NA 13 ASSGRTGNTGELF
TRBV28 NA 11 ASSIDRSYEQY
TRBV2 NA 13 ASSEGGTGAYGYT
TRBV11-2 NA 13 ASSIGGGGQETQY
TRBV5-4 NA 14 ASSLDLGQGGNTIY
TRBV6-6 once 10 ASTRVTGELF
TRBV6-2/TRBV6-3 few 13 ASSYGGTGNNEQF
TRBV27 NA 14 ASSAPPGQGTSEQF
TRBV28 NA 11 ASRALVPYEQY
TRBV28 NA 14 ASSSQAGGPADTQY
TRBV5-6 NA 13 ASSLLRGYSYEQY
TRBV5-1 few 16 ASSFFVGQTSGTTEAF
TRBV11-2 once 14 ASSLVTGGAKNIQY
TRBV15 NA 14 ATSRDPSGSTGELF
TRBV6-2/TRBV6-3 NA 11 ASSYSGLFGYT
TRBV9 NA 16 ASSVADRLQGVQNTIY
TRBV5-4 NA 10 ASSLVGYEQF
TRBV5-4 once 13 ASSPSGGSYNEQF
TRBV11-2 NA 15 ASSPTLLGQINEKLF
TRBV28 once 12 ASSSGTGAYEQY
TRBV7-9 NA 15 ASSFPPGRIEEGELF